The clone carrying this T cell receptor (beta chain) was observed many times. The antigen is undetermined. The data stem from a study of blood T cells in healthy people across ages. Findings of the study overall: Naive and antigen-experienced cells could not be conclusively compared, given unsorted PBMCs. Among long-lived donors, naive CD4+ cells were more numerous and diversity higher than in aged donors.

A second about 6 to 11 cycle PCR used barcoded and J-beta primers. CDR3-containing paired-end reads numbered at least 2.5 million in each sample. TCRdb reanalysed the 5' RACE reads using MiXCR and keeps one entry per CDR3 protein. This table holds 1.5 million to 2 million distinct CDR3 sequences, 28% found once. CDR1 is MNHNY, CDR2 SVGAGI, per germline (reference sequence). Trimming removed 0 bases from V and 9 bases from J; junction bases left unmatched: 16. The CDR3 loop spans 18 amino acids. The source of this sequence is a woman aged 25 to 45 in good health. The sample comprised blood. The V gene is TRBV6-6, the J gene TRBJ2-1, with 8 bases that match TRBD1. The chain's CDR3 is CASSYSSRDRFNTSEQFF. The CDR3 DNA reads TGTGCCAGCAGTTACTCGAGCCGGGACAGGTTTAATACAAGTGAGCAGTTCTTC.